This is a list of T cell receptor beta chains from one sample in a study of human T cells and chemical hapten exposure. TCRdb recomputed calls from the reads with MiXCR, one row per CDR3 protein. The table records about 120,000 distinct CDR3 sequences, around 8.5% of them present only once. Material for sequencing was whole blood. The receptors were sampled from a human donor in good health. Some clones in this sample may be carry-over from other donors' samples. CDR3s include the opening cysteine and the closing phenylalanine or tryptophan. A D gene is named only where the DNA matches it firmly. Rows give clone size only sometimes, using once, few, many, or a class for an expanded clone.

>TRBV5-6|-|-|TRBJ1-1
TGTGCCAGCAGCTTAGGGCTAGGGAAGGCTTTCTTT
CASSLGLGKAFF
>TRBV2|few|-|TRBJ2-6
TGTGCCAGCAGTGAAGATCCTAGCGGGGCCAACGTCCTGACTTTC
CASSEDPSGANVLTF
>TRBV20-1|few|-|TRBJ2-1
TGCAGTGTGTCGGGAGCAGGGTCCTACAATGAGCAGTTCTTC
CSVSGAGSYNEQFF
>TRBV7-2|-|TRBD2|TRBJ2-3
TGTGCCAGCAGCACCCGACTAGCGGGCACAGATACGCAGTATTTT
CASSTRLAGTDTQYF
>TRBV19|-|-|TRBJ2-5
TGTGCCAGTAGTATGGCGGGGAAGCAAGAGACCCAGTACTTC
CASSMAGKQETQYF
>TRBV3-1|-|TRBD2|TRBJ2-1
TGTGCCAGCAGCCAAGTGTTGGGCGGGAGGGTACCGCAGTTCTTC
CASSQVLGGRVPQFF
>TRBV6-5|many|TRBD1|TRBJ2-7
TGTGCCAGCAGTCGTGGGACAGGGGCTCTCGAGCAGTACTTC
CASSRGTGALEQYF
>TRBV27|few|-|TRBJ2-7
TGTGCCAGCAGTTTGTTGCAGCCCCCCTACGAGCAGTACTTC
CASSLLQPPYEQYF
>TRBV9|few|-|TRBJ2-7
TGTGCCAGCAGCGTAGGCCACGGCGCCTACGAGCAGTACTTC
CASSVGHGAYEQYF
>TRBV18|-|TRBD2|TRBJ2-5
TGTGCCAGCTCACTCACTAGCGGGGGAATTCAAGAGACCCAGTACTTC
CASSLTSGGIQETQYF
>TRBV12-3/TRBV12-4|few|TRBD1|TRBJ1-2
TGTGCCAGCAGTTTAGACAGGGGAAAAAATGGCTACACCTTC
CASSLDRGKNGYTF
>TRBV20-1|many|TRBD2|TRBJ2-7
TGCAGTGCTAGGACTAGCGAAACCCTCTGGTACGAGCAGTACTTC
CSARTSETLWYEQYF
>TRBV5-1|-|-|TRBJ1-4
TGCGCCAGCAGTCGGGGGACCTCGACGGATGAAAAACTGTTTTTT
CASSRGTSTDEKLFF
>TRBV29-1|many|TRBD1|TRBJ2-6
TGCAGCGTTGAAGCCGGGACAGGGATTGGGGCCAACGTCCTGACTTTC
CSVEAGTGIGANVLTF
>TRBV7-8|many|-|TRBJ2-5
TGTGCCAGCAGCTTAGAGAGGGTAGGGGTAGAGACCCAGTACTTC
CASSLERVGVETQYF
>TRBV12-3/TRBV12-4|many|TRBD2|TRBJ2-7
TGTGCCAGCAGCCCGACTAGCGGGAGCTACGAGCAGTACTTC
CASSPTSGSYEQYF
>TRBV19|few|-|TRBJ1-2
TGTGCCAGTAGTATAGATCCCGGACAGCGGGGAGGCTACACCTTC
CASSIDPGQRGGYTF
>TRBV3-1|-|-|TRBJ2-5
TGTGCCAGCAGCCTTCGACAGGCCCCCCAAGAGACCCAGTACTTC
CASSLRQAPQETQYF
>TRBV4-3|few|-|TRBJ2-7
TGCGCCAGCAGCCAAGGATTTTCATTAGGGCCCAGAGAGTCCGAGCAGTACTTC
CASSQGFSLGPRESEQYF
>TRBV4-3|few|TRBD2|TRBJ2-3
TGCGCCAGCAGCCAAGATGTTCTAAGCGGGGGGGCGGGCACAGATACGCAGTATTTT
CASSQDVLSGGAGTDTQYF
>TRBV20-1|few|-|TRBJ1-5
TGCAGTGCGCCGCCGGAAGCGAGCAATCAGCCCCAGCATTTT
CSAPPEASNQPQHF
>TRBV5-5|few|-|TRBJ1-1
TGTGCCAGCAGCCGCGAAGGAGCTGAAGCTTTCTTT
CASSREGAEAFF
>TRBV18|many|-|TRBJ2-2
TGTGCCAGCTCACCACAGCGGTTCAACACCGGGGAGCTGTTTTTT
CASSPQRFNTGELFF
>TRBV11-2|many|TRBD1|TRBJ2-7
TGTGCCAGCAGCTTGGCGTTGGGACAGGGATACGAGCAGTACTTC
CASSLALGQGYEQYF
>TRBV15|few|TRBD2|TRBJ2-7
TGTGCCACCAGCAGATCTCCACTAGCGGGAGGTACCTACGAGCAGTACTTC
CATSRSPLAGGTYEQYF
>TRBV5-1|-|-|TRBJ1-5
TGCGCCAGCAGCTTGGCCGGGGCCTCGGGGCAGCCCCAGCATTTT
CASSLAGASGQPQHF
>TRBV11-2|-|TRBD1|TRBJ1-3
TGTGCCAGCAGCGCTTATACACCCCAGGACAGGATCTCTGGAAACACCATATATTTT
CASSAYTPQDRISGNTIYF
>TRBV19|-|TRBD1|TRBJ2-5
TGTGCCAGTAGTATGGGGATGGGACAGGGGCGAGAGACCCAGTACTTC
CASSMGMGQGRETQYF
>TRBV20-1|-|-|TRBJ2-5
TGCAGTGCTAGAGAGGGACCCGAAGAGACCCAGTACTTC
CSAREGPEETQYF
>TRBV4-1|-|TRBD2|TRBJ2-3
TGCGCCAGCAGTGCCAGGTTAGCGGGGGGGATGTCAGATACGCAGTATTTT
CASSARLAGGMSDTQYF
>TRBV9|many|-|TRBJ1-1
TGTGCCAGCAGCGTAGAACCTGCCCGAGTGAACACTGAAGCTTTCTTT
CASSVEPARVNTEAFF
>TRBV6-5|many|-|TRBJ2-3
TGTGCCAGCAGCCCCACATGGGGGAAAGGCACAGATACGCAGTATTTT
CASSPTWGKGTDTQYF
>TRBV7-9|few|-|TRBJ1-4
TGTGCCAGCAGCTTGGGGGAGACAGAGATTAATGAAAAACTGTTTTTT
CASSLGETEINEKLFF
>TRBV5-1|-|-|TRBJ1-4
TGCGCCAGCAGCTTGGCCGGTTGGGCAACTAATGAAAAACTGTTTTTT
CASSLAGWATNEKLFF
>TRBV7-2|many|-|TRBJ1-2
TGTGCCAGCAGCTTTCCGGGACGGATTAACTATGGCTACACCTTC
CASSFPGRINYGYTF
>TRBV7-2|-|-|TRBJ1-1
TGTGCCAGCAGCTTATATTCTGAGATTGAAGCTTTCTTT
CASSLYSEIEAFF
>TRBV29-1|-|-|TRBJ2-3
TGCAGCGTTCAAGGTCTCGGGGGGCGAGGCACAGATACGCAGTATTTT
CSVQGLGGRGTDTQYF
>TRBV29-1|many|-|TRBJ1-5
TGCAGCGTTGGGGGTGCAGATCAGCCCCAGCATTTT
CSVGGADQPQHF
>TRBV20-1|-|TRBD1|TRBJ2-1
TGCAGTGCTACAGGGGGCAGAACCTACAATGAGCAGTTCTTC
CSATGGRTYNEQFF
>TRBV5-1|-|-|TRBJ1-1
TGCGCCAGCAGCTTGAGTGGGTTCACTGAAGCTTTCTTT
CASSLSGFTEAFF
>TRBV12-3/TRBV12-4|few|-|TRBJ1-4
TGTGCCAGCAGTTTCGGGGGGCTTGATGAAAAACTGTTTTTT
CASSFGGLDEKLFF
>TRBV7-2|few|-|TRBJ1-6
TGTGCCAGCAGCTCTTATACAGGGTCGGATTCACCCCTCCACTTT
CASSSYTGSDSPLHF
>TRBV3-1|many|TRBD2|TRBJ2-2
TGTGCCAGCAGCCAACTAGCGGGACAGAACACCGGGGAGCTGTTTTTT
CASSQLAGQNTGELFF
>TRBV10-2|many|-|TRBJ2-7
TGCGCCAGCAGTGCCGGCGGGTCCTACGAGCAGTACTTC
CASSAGGSYEQYF
>TRBV12-3/TRBV12-4|-|TRBD2|TRBJ2-7
TGTGCCAGCGGGAGCGGGGGGGCGCGGGAGCAGTACTTC
CASGSGGAREQYF
>TRBV19|-|-|TRBJ2-6
TGTGCCAGTAGTGTGGACTCGGTTACTGTCTCTGGGGCCAACGTCCTGACTTTC
CASSVDSVTVSGANVLTF
>TRBV7-9|-|-|TRBJ2-7
TGTGCCAGCAGCTTTCTGGCAGGAGGACAGTACGAGCAGTACTTC
CASSFLAGGQYEQYF